These 19 T cell receptor beta chains were all obtained from the same sample, sequenced in a study of spatial heterogeneity in lung cancer. Points from the study as a whole: Tumoral mutation counts were tracked by counts of expanded intratumoral alpha and beta TCRs.

The time point here: sample taken at primary tumor resection. TCRdb re-called the 5' RACE reads with MiXCR, one entry per CDR3 protein. The table has fewer than 20,000 distinct CDR3 sequences, about 6.1% seen once. The antigens these receptors bind are not known. The sequenced sample was lung tumor tissue, obtained at surgery. Receptors originate from a female donor with early-stage non-small cell lung cancer.

This clonotype was observed at least ten times. This beta chain represents an off-target read in a library built for alpha chains; its size is of limited meaning. V gene TRBV5-1 combines with J gene TRBJ1-3, with 7 bases fitting TRBD1. The CDR3 has 16 amino acids. CDR1 and CDR2 from the germline V gene are SGHRS and YFSETQ. V trimming: 0 bases; J trimming: 4 bases; junction bases outside the gene matches: 7. The CDR3, as DNA: TGCGCCAGCAGCTTGGAGACAGGGTTATTCGGAAACACCATATATTTT. It translates to CASSLETGLFGNTIYF.

On this clonotype itself: A library made for alpha chains picked up this beta chain off target, so its size means little. This sequence joins TRBV6-6 and TRBJ2-1; unclear D gene. The V gene's germline CDR1 is MNHNY and CDR2 SVGAGI (reference sequence). This CDR3 region has 14 residues. Trimming pared 2 bases from V and 4 bases from J, leaving 9 bases between. CDR3 coding DNA: TGTGCCAGCAGTTACGGCGGAGTATACAATGAGCAGTTCTTC. Translating gives CASSYGGVYNEQFF.

This clonotype was observed a few times. This beta chain slipped into a library made for alpha chains as a stray read, so its size is not meaningful. The CDR3: CASSTGSSYEQYF. The CDR3 DNA reads as TGCGCCAGCAGTACCGGGAGCTCCTACGAGCAGTACTTC. This chain joins TRBV10-2 and TRBJ2-7; weak D call: TRBD2 (6 bases). CDR1 and CDR2 from the germline V gene are WSHSY and SAAADI. The germline V and J ends were trimmed by 5 bases and 0 bases, with 8 bases remaining between them. CDR3 length equals 13 residues.

About this clonotype: This beta chain appears as a stray read in a library generated for alpha chains; its size is not informative. The V call is TRBV28, the J call TRBJ2-7; TRBD1 might be the D (6 bases). This CDR3 has 15 residues. Germline V gives CDR1 MDHEN, CDR2 SYDVKM. Trimming removed 3 bases at V and 6 bases at J, with 18 bases between. The CDR3 reads CASSFLSQGTGEQYF. The CDR3 region has the DNA TGTGCCAGCAGTTTCCTTTCCCAGGGGACCGGCGAGCAGTACTTC.

This clonotype has ten or more counts. Little can be read into the size of this beta chain, an off-target read in a library designed for alpha chains. CDR3 nucleotide sequence: TGCGCCAGCAGCGTAGGGACTAGCTTACAGGATACGCAGTATTTT. Translated: CASSVGTSLQDTQYF. V usage is TRBV5-1 and J usage is TRBJ2-3; 9 positions match TRBD2. V lost 4 bases to trimming and J lost 6 bases; unmatched junction nucleotides: 9. The length of the CDR3 is 15 residues. Germline values: CDR1 SGHRS, CDR2 YFSETQ.

This clonotype was seen at least ten times. Because this beta chain is a stray read in a library intended to capture alpha chains, its abundance should not be given much weight. V gene TRBV24-1 combines with J gene TRBJ2-1, with D uncertain. V gave up 2 bases and J gave up 5 bases, with 0 bases separating them. This CDR3 is built from 11 residues. Per germline, CDR1 KGHDR and CDR2 SFDVKD. CDR3 amino acids: CATSDYNEQFF. In nucleotides, the CDR3 is TGTGCCACCAGTGATTACAATGAGCAGTTCTTC.

Many counts were recorded for this clonotype. With the library built for alpha chains, this beta chain is off target and its frequency is not meaningful. The chain is built from TRBV5-6 and TRBJ2-2; D may be TRBD1 or TRBD2 (5 bases each). CDR1 and CDR2 (germline): SGHDT, YYEEEE. The CDR3 contains 16 residues. The ends were cut back, 4 bases at V and 5 bases at J, with 18 bases in the middle. CDR3 sequence: CASSPPRGRTTGELFF. The CDR3 nucleotides read TGTGCCAGCAGCCCTCCCCGGGGACGCACGACCGGGGAGCTGTTTTTT.

This clonotype is classed as medium-sized. This beta chain represents an off-target read in a library built for alpha chains; its size is of limited meaning. The chain links TRBV10-3 to TRBJ2-2; D is ambiguous. The germline V gene encodes CDR1 ENHRY and CDR2 SYGVKD. The CDR3 is 11 amino acids. V dropped 8 bases and J dropped 4 bases, with 5 bases sitting between them. The CDR3 bases are TGTGCCATCGGGCGCACCGGGGAGCTGTTTTTT. Protein sequence: CAIGRTGELFF.

Many counts were recorded for this clonotype. This beta chain appears as a stray read in a library generated for alpha chains; its size is not informative. The chain links TRBV6-4 to TRBJ2-1, with 7 bases fitting TRBD1. This CDR3 spans 14 amino acids. Germline CDR1 reads MRHNA; CDR2 reads SNTAGT. Losses at the gene ends were 4 bases for V and 8 bases for J; bases not matched to a gene: 8. As DNA, the CDR3 is TGTGCCAGCAGTGCGACAGGGAAGGTAGATGAGCAGTTCTTC. This translates into CASSATGKVDEQFF.

There are many counts of this clonotype. For a library built for alpha chains, this beta chain is a stray read; little rests on its size. The chain couples TRBV27 to TRBJ2-5; D is possibly TRBD2 (6 bases). The CDR3 extends over 16 amino acids. V lost 2 bases and J 4 bases, leaving 17 bases between the germline ends. Germline V lookup: CDR1 MNHEY, CDR2 SMNVEV (reference sequence). The CDR3 protein is CASSLMGGMSGETQYF. The CDR3 bases are TGTGCCAGCAGTTTAATGGGAGGAATGTCCGGAGAGACCCAGTACTTC.

This clonotype was seen repeatedly, ten times or more. This beta chain turned up in a library designed for alpha chains; as an off-target read, its abundance says little. The gene calls are TRBV20-1 and TRBJ2-6, with D tentatively TRBD1 (6 bases). Looked up from germline, CDR1 is DFQATT and CDR2 is SNEGSKA (reference sequence). CDR3 length: 14 amino acids. Trimming left V 1 base short and J 3 bases short, with 7 bases between. The CDR3 coding sequence is TGCAGTGCTAGAGCAGGGGATGGGGCCAACGTCCTGACTTTC. Protein: CSARAGDGANVLTF.

This clonotype has ten or more counts. Little can be read into the size of this beta chain, an off-target read in a library designed for alpha chains. This sequence joins TRBV20-1 and TRBJ1-5; D is perhaps TRBD1 (5 bases). The V end lost 3 bases, the J end lost 2 bases, and 14 bases lay between the germline ends. This CDR3 region has 15 residues. The V gene's germline CDR1 is DFQATT and CDR2 SNEGSKA (reference sequence). The CDR3 DNA follows: TGCAGTGCTAGCCTTACAGGTACGGGCAATCAGCCCCAGCATTTT. Residues: CSASLTGTGNQPQHF.

On this clonotype: The library was prepared for alpha chains; this beta chain is a stray read, so its frequency means little. The V gene is TRBV23-1, the J gene TRBJ2-5; possible D gene TRBD1, 5 bases. TRBV23-1 is marked as an open reading frame, function uncertain. Deletions cut 1 base from V and 5 bases from J, with 11 bases between. The CDR3 is 14 amino acids. CDR3 in DNA: TGCGCCAGCAGTCAATTGTATGGGGCTGAGACCCAGTACTTC. This codes for CASSQLYGAETQYF.

As for this clonotype: Because the library targeted alpha chains, this beta chain is an off-target read whose size means little. This chain joins TRBV28 and TRBJ2-1; D gene unclear. The CDR3 length is 10 residues. Looked up from germline, CDR1 is MDHEN and CDR2 is SYDVKM. The ends were cut back, 6 bases at V and 10 bases at J, with 7 bases in the middle. The CDR3 reads CASRAREQFF. The CDR3 DNA follows: TGTGCCAGCAGAGCCAGAGAGCAGTTCTTC.

The sample holds many counts of this clonotype. For a library built for alpha chains, this beta chain is a stray read; little rests on its size. The chain employs TRBV5-1 and TRBJ2-7; TRBD1 is a possible D gene (5 bases). Germline-derived CDR1 and CDR2 are SGHRS and YFSETQ. V gave up 0 bases and J gave up 3 bases, with 10 bases separating them. The CDR3 contains 14 residues. DNA for the CDR3: TGCGCCAGCAGCTTGGAAAGGGGTGACTACGAGCAGTACTTC. It encodes CASSLERGDYEQYF.

This clonotype was seen repeatedly, ten times or more. This beta chain is a stray read from a library made for alpha chains; its abundance is not meaningful. V usage is TRBV7-2 and J usage is TRBJ2-5; TRBD2 might be the D (7 bases). The germline V and J ends were trimmed by 4 bases and 3 bases, with 15 bases remaining between them. The CDR3 is 15 amino acids. Germline V CDR1 and CDR2: SGHTA, FQGNSA. The DNA for the CDR3 is TGTGCCAGCAGCTCAAATAGGGAGGGGGAAGAGACCCAGTACTTC. It encodes CASSSNREGEETQYF.

In this sample, this clonotype turned up many times. This beta chain slipped into a library made for alpha chains as a stray read, so its size is not meaningful. The genes are TRBV7-9 and TRBJ2-3; 7 nucleotides line up with TRBD2. The germline gives CDR1 SEHNR, CDR2 FQNEAQ (reference sequence). The junction had 9 bases not matched to a gene; V was cut back by 3 bases and J by 3 bases. The CDR3 is 16 residues long. CDR3 nucleotide sequence: TGTGCCAGCAGCTTTTGGGGCGGGAGCGGTACAGATACGCAGTATTTT. Translating gives CASSFWGGSGTDTQYF.

As for this clonotype: Its ends do not fully match the called genes, so a read error is possible. This beta chain lies outside the target of a library built for alpha chains; its clone size means little. The rearrangement uses TRBV24-1 and TRBJ2-1, with 9 bases fitting TRBD1. This CDR3 has 16 amino acids. From germline, CDR1 is KGHDR and CDR2 SFDVKD. The CDR3 sequence is CATSGLDRGTYNEQSF. In DNA form, the CDR3 reads TGTGCCACCAGTGGCCTGGACAGGGGTACTTATAATGAGCAGTCCTTC.

Ten or more counts support this clonotype. Being off target in a library aimed at alpha chains, this beta chain has a size of little meaning. The V and J genes are TRBV10-3 and TRBJ2-2; D is perhaps TRBD1 or TRBD2 (6 bases each). The germline V and J ends were trimmed by 4 bases and 5 bases, with 20 bases remaining between them. The CDR3 has 17 residues. Germline lookup yields CDR1 ENHRY and CDR2 SYGVKD. CDR3 protein: CAISASIDKGGTGELFF. The CDR3 DNA sequence: TGTGCCATCAGTGCCTCAATCGACAAGGGGGGAACCGGGGAGCTGTTTTTT.